The rows below give T cell receptor beta chains drawn from one sample of a study of tumor-infiltrating lymphocytes in primary liver carcinoma. A single record per CDR3 protein comes from TCRdb applying MiXCR to the multiplex PCR reads. The sample lists fewer than 350,000 distinct CDR3 sequences, 60% to 80% seen once, with around 9.5% in the top ten. The sequenced material came from peripheral blood. These receptors all come from a middle-aged man with primary liver carcinoma and hepatitis B virus infection. Each CDR3 is given with its conserved first and last residue. The D gene is left open where the match is weak. Size values are once, few and many counts, or a class for expanded clones, and some rows have none.

>TRBJ1-1|NA|NA|TRBV10-3
CAISPAPGKMNTEAFF
TGTGCCATCAGCCCGGCCCCGGGGAAAATGAACACTGAAGCTTTCTTT
>TRBJ2-7|NA|NA|TRBV29-1
CCVERDGYERYF
TGCTGCGTTGAAAGGGACGGCTACGAGCGGTACTTC
>TRBJ2-7|many|TRBD1|TRBV5-5
CASSSRDRGNEQYF
TGTGCCAGCAGCTCCCGGGACAGGGGGAACGAGCAGTACTTC
>TRBJ1-2|many|NA|TRBV29-1
CSVESGVLEDYGYTF
TGCAGCGTTGAAAGTGGGGTCCTTGAGGACTATGGCTACACCTTC
>TRBJ2-5|NA|TRBD2|TRBV29-1
CSSRTSPQETQYF
TGCAGCTCACGGACTAGCCCCCAAGAGACCCAGTACTTC
>TRBJ1-1|NA|NA|TRBV5-4
CASSLRDKNTEAFF
TGTGCCAGCAGCTTGAGGGACAAGAACACTGAAGCTTTCTTT
>TRBJ2-1|NA|NA|TRBV5-1
CASSFEADYNEQFF
TGCGCCAGCAGCTTTGAGGCAGATTACAATGAGCAGTTCTTC
>TRBJ1-4|NA|NA|TRBV5-1
CASSPQGSSNEKLFF
TGCGCCAGCAGTCCCCAGGGATCATCTAATGAAAAACTGTTTTTT
>TRBJ1-1|few|NA|TRBV6-4
CASSVEGFATEAFF
TGTGCCAGCAGTGTTGAGGGTTTCGCCACTGAAGCTTTCTTT
>TRBJ2-3|once|NA|TRBV5-1
CASIPTGLGTDTQYF
TGCGCCAGCATCCCAACAGGACTCGGGACAGATACGCAGTATTTT
>TRBJ2-3|NA|TRBD1|TRBV4-3
CASSQGGAGGVGDTQYF
TGCGCCAGCAGCCAAGGTGGGGCAGGGGGCGTAGGAGATACGCAGTATTTT
>TRBJ2-1|many|NA|TRBV10-3
CAISEVTAEQFF
TGTGCCATCAGTGAGGTGACAGCTGAGCAGTTCTTC
>TRBJ2-1|many|TRBD2|TRBV11-3
CASSTAGGSYNEQFF
TGTGCCAGCAGCACAGCGGGGGGCTCCTACAATGAGCAGTTCTTC
>TRBJ1-3|NA|NA|TRBV28
CASSLSAGNTIYF
TGTGCCAGCAGTTTATCGGCTGGAAACACCATATATTTT
>TRBJ1-4|NA|NA|TRBV25-1
CASSDSLQGHATNEKLFF
TGTGCCAGCAGTGACTCTTTACAGGGACATGCAACTAATGAAAAACTGTTTTTT
>TRBJ1-2|NA|NA|TRBV19
CASNHGALGYTF
TGTGCCAGTAATCACGGGGCATTGGGCTACACCTTC
>TRBJ2-2|few|NA|TRBV2
CASSWIVANTGELFF
TGTGCCAGCAGTTGGATTGTAGCGAACACCGGGGAGCTGTTTTTT
>TRBJ2-1|many|TRBD2|TRBV4-2
CASSQDVGGRLNEQFF
TGTGCCAGCAGCCAAGACGTGGGCGGGAGGTTGAATGAGCAGTTCTTC
>TRBJ2-2|NA|NA|TRBV6-5
CASSRHGAITGELFF
TGTGCCAGCAGCAGACATGGGGCGATCACCGGGGAGCTGTTTTTT
>TRBJ2-1|NA|TRBD2|TRBV12-3/TRBV12-4
CASSSTSGRAF
TGTGCCAGCAGTTCGACTAGTGGGAGGGCCTTC
>TRBJ2-3|NA|NA|TRBV11-2
CASSLSDGSTDMQYF
TGTGCCAGCAGCTTGAGCGACGGGAGCACAGATATGCAGTATTTT
>TRBJ1-2|NA|NA|TRBV6-6
CAGSLYKGGYGYTF
TGTGCCGGCAGCCTTTACAAGGGCGGCTATGGCTACACCTTC
>TRBJ2-3|few|NA|TRBV5-1
CASAKGGSTDTQYF
TGCGCCAGCGCAAAGGGGGGTAGCACAGATACGCAGTATTTT
>TRBJ2-7|NA|TRBD1|TRBV4-3
CASSSQRTGTYEQYF
TGTGCCAGCAGCTCGCAAAGGACAGGGACCTACGAGCAGTACTTC
>TRBJ1-1|many|NA|TRBV4-1
CASSQEAPRQGTEAFF
TGCGCCAGCAGCCAAGAAGCCCCTAGACAAGGCACTGAAGCTTTCTTT
>TRBJ2-3|NA|NA|TRBV6-2/TRBV6-3
CASSYLDLGWRTDTQYF
TGTGCCAGCAGTTACTTAGATCTCGGATGGCGCACAGATACGCAGTATTTT
>TRBJ2-1|NA|TRBD1|TRBV29-1
CSVDTGTGSYNGQLF
TGCAGCGTTGATACCGGGACAGGGTCCTACAATGGGCAGTTATTC
>TRBJ2-2|NA|NA|TRBV5-6
CASRGPITANTGELFF
TGTGCCAGCAGAGGTCCCATCACAGCGAACACCGGGGAGCTGTTTTTT
>TRBJ2-1|few|NA|TRBV9
CASSAIPGGLNEQFF
TGTGCCAGCAGCGCCATCCCGGGCGGACTCAATGAGCAGTTCTTC
>TRBJ2-4|NA|TRBD2|TRBV30
CAWSQSGVKNIQYF
TGTGCCTGGAGTCAGAGCGGGGTGAAAAACATTCAGTACTTC
>TRBJ2-7|many|NA|TRBV6-2/TRBV6-3
CASGSQGSVYF
TGTGCCAGCGGCTCGCAGGGAAGTGTGTACTTC
>TRBJ2-1|NA|NA|TRBV7-8
CATALYRVDEQFF
TGTGCCACCGCATTATACCGGGTGGATGAGCAGTTCTTC
>TRBJ1-3|many|NA|TRBV10-3
CAISYSTGVSGNTIYF
TGTGCCATCAGCTACAGTACAGGCGTATCTGGAAACACCATATATTTT
>TRBJ1-1|NA|TRBD1|TRBV6-1
CASRKGTVPMNTEAFF
TGTGCCAGCAGGAAAGGGACAGTCCCAATGAACACTGAAGCTTTCTTT
>TRBJ2-5|once|NA|TRBV5-1
CASRSVERYQETQYF
TGCGCCAGCCGTTCTGTGGAGCGCTACCAAGAGACCCAGTACTTC
>TRBJ1-2|many|TRBD1|TRBV6-6
CASSPTGGGYGYTF
TGTGCCAGCAGCCCGACAGGGGGCGGCTATGGCTACACCTTC